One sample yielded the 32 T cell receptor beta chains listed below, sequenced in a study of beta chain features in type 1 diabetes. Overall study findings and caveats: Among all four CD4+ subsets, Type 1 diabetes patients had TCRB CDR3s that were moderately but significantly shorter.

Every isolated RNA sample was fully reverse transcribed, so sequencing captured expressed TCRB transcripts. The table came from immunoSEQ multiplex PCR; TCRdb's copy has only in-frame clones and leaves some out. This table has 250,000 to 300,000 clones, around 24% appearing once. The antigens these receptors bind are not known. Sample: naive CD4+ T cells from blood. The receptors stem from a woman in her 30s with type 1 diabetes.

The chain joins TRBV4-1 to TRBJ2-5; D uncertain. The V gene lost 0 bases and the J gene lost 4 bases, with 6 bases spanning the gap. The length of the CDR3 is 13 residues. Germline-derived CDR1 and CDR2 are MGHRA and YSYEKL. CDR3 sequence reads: CASSQEWRETQYF. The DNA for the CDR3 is TGCGCCAGCAGCCAAGAATGGAGAGAGACCCAGTACTTC.

This CDR3 reads CAWSVPSGGTDTQYF. As DNA, the CDR3 is TGTGCCTGGAGTGTACCTAGCGGGGGCACAGATACGCAGTATTTT. V is TRBV30 and J is TRBJ2-3; 9 bases are shared with TRBD2. This CDR3 contains 15 residues. J was trimmed by 1 base and V by 0 bases; bases with no gene match: 2. The germline V gene encodes CDR1 GTSNPN and CDR2 SVGIG (reference sequence).

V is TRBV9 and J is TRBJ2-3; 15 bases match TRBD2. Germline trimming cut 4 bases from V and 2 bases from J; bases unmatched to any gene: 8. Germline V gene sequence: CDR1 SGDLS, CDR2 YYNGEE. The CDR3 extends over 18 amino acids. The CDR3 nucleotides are TGTGCCAGCAGCCCGGGGGGACTAGCGGGAGGATCCACAGATACGCAGTATTTT. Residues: CASSPGGLAGGSTDTQYF.

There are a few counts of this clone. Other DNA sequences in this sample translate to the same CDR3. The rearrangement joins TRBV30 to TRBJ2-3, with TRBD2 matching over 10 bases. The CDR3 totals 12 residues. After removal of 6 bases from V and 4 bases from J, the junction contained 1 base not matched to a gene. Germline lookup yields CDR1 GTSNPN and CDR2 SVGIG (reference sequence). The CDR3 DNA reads TGTGCCTGCGGGACTAGCGCAGATACGCAGTATTTT. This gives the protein CACGTSADTQYF.

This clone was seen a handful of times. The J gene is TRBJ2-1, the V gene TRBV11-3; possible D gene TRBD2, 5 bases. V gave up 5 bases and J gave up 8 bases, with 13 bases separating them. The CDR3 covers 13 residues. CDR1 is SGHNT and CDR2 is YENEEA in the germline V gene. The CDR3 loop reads CASSGPLGDEQFF. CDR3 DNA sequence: TGTGCCAGCAGCGGCCCCCTCGGGGATGAGCAGTTCTTC. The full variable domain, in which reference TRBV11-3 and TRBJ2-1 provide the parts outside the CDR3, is EAGVVQSPRYKIIEKKQPVAFWCNPISGHNTLYWYLQNLGQGPELLIRYENEEAVDDSQLPKDRFSAERLKGVDSTLKIQPAELGDSAVYLCASSGPLGDEQFFGPGTRLTVL.

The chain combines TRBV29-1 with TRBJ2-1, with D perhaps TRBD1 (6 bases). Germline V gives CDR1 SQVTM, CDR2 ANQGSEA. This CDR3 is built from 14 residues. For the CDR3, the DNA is TGCAGTGCCATCCGGGACACGGCCTACAATGAGCAGTTCTTC. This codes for CSAIRDTAYNEQFF.

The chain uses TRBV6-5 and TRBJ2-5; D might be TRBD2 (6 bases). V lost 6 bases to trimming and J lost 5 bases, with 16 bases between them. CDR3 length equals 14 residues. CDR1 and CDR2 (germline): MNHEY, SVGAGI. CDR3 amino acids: CASRFGGPVETQYF. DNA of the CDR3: TGTGCCAGCAGATTTGGAGGGCCGGTTGAGACCCAGTACTTC.

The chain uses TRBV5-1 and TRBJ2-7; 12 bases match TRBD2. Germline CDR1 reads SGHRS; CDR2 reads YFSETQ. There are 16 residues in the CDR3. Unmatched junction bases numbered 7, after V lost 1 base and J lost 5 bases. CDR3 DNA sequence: TGCGCCAGCAGCTTGAGACTAGCGGGAGATCTGCACGAGCAGTACTTC. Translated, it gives CASSLRLAGDLHEQYF.

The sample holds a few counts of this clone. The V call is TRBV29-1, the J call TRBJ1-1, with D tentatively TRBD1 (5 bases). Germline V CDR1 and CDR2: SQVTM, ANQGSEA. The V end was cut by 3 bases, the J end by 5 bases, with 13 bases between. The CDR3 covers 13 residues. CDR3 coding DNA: TGCAGCGTTGATTTGGCTCGGGGGACTGAAGCTTTCTTT. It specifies CSVDLARGTEAFF.

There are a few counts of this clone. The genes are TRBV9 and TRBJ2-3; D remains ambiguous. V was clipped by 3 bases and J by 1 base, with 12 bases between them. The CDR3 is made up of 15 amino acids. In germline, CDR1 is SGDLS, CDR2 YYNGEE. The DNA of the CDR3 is TGTGCCAGCAGCGCCGACCACCTAGGCACAGATACGCAGTATTTT. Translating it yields CASSADHLGTDTQYF.

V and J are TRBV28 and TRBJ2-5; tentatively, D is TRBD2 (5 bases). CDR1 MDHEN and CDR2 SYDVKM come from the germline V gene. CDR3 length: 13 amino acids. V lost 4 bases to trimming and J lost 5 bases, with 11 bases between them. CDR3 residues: CASSSSGLETQYF. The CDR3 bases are TGTGCCAGCAGTTCTTCAGGACTTGAGACCCAGTACTTC.

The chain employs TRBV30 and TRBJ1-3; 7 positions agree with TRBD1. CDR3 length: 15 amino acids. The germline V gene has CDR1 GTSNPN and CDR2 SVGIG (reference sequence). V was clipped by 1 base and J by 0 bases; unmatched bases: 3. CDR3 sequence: CAWSGGQVSGNTIYF. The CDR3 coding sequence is TGTGCCTGGAGTGGCGGACAGGTCTCTGGAAACACCATATATTTT.

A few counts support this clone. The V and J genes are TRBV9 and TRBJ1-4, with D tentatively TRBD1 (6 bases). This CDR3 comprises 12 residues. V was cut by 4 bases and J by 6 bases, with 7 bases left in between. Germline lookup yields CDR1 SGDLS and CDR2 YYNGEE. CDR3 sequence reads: CASSRTDEKLFF. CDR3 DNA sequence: TGTGCCAGCAGCCGGACAGATGAAAAACTGTTTTTT.

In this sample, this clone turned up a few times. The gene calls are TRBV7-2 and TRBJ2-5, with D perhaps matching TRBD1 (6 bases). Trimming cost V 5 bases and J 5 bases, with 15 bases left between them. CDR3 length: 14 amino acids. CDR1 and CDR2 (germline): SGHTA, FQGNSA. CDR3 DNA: TGTGCCAGCAGCCGCAGACAGGCGAGGGAGACCCAGTACTTC. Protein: CASSRRQARETQYF.

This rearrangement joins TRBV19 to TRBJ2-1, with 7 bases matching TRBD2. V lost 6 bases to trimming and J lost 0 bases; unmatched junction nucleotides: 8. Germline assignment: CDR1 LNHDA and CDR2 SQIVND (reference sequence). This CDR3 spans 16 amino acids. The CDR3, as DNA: TGTGCCAGTAGCAGAAGCGGGACGAGCTCCTACAATGAGCAGTTCTTC. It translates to CASSRSGTSSYNEQFF.

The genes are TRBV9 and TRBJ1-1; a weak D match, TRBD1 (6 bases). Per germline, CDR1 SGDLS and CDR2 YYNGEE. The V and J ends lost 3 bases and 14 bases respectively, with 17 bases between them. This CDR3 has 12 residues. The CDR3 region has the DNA TGTGCCAGCAGCGCCCTCACAGGGAATCCCTTCTTT. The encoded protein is CASSALTGNPFF.

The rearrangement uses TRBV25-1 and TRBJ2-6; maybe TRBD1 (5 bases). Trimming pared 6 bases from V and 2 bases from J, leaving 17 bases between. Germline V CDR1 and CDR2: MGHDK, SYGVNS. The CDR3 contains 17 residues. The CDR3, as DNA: TGTGCCAGCAGCTCACACCAGGGAATTGCTGGGGCCAACGTCCTGACTTTC. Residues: CASSSHQGIAGANVLTF.

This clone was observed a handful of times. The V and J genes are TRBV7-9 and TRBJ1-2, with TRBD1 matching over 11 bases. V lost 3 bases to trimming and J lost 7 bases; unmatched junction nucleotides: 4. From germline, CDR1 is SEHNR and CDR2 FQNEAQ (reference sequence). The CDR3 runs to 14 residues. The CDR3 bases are TGTGCCAGCAGCTTTGGACAGGGGGCACTTGGCTACACCTTC. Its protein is CASSFGQGALGYTF.

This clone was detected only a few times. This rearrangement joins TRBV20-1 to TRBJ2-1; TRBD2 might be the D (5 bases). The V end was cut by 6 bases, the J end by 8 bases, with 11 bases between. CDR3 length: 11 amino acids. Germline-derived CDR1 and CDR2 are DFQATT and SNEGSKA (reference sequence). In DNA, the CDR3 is TGCAGTGCCACCCGGGGTGATGAGCAGTTCTTC. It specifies CSATRGDEQFF.

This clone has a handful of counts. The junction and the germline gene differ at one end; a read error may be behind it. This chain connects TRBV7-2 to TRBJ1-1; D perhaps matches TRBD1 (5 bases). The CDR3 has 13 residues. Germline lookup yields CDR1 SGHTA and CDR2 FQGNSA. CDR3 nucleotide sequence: TGTGCCAGCAGCTTTACAGGCGCCACTGTAGCTTTCTTT. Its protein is CASSFTGATVAFF.

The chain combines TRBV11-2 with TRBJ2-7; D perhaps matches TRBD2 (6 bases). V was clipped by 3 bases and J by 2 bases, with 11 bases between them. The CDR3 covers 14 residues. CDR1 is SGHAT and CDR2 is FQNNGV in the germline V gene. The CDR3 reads CASSFTAGTYEQYF. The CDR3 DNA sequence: TGTGCCAGCAGCTTCACAGCGGGCACCTACGAGCAGTACTTC.

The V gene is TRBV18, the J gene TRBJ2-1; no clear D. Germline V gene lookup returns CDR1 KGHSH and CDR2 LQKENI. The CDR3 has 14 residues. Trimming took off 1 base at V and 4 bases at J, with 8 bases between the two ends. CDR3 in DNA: TGTGCCAGCTCACCACGGAGCCAGTACAATGAGCAGTTCTTC. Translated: CASSPRSQYNEQFF. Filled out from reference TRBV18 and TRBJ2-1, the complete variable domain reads NAGVMQNPRHLVRRRGQEARLRCSPMKGHSHVYWYRQLPEEGLKFMVYLQKENIIDESGMPKERFSAEFPKEGPSILRIQQVVRGDSAAYFCASSPRSQYNEQFFGPGTRLTVL.

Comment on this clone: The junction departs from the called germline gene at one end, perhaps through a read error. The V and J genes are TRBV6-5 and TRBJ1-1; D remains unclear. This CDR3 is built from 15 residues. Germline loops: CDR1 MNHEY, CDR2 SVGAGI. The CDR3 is CASSNSGFEDTEAFF. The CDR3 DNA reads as TGTGCCAGCAGTAACTCCGGCTTTGAGGACACTGAAGCTTTCTTT.

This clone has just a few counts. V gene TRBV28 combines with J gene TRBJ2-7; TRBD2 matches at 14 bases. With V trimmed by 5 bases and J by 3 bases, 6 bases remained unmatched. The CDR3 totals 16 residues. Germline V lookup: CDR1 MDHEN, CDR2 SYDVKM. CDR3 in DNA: TGTGCCAGCAGTCCCGGGACTAGCGGGAGTATCTACGAGCAGTACTTC. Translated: CASSPGTSGSIYEQYF.

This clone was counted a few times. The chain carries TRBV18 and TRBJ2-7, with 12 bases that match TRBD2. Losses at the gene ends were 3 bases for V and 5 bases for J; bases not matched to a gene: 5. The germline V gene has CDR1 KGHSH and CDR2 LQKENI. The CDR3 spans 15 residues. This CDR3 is CASSPLTSGSDEQYF. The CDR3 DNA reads TGTGCCAGCTCACCTTTGACTAGCGGGAGCGACGAGCAGTACTTC.

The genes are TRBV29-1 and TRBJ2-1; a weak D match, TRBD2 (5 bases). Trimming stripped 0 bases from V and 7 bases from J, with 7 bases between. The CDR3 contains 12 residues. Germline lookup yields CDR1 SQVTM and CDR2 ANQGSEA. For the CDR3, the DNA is TGCAGCGTTGAAGATCGGACTAATGAGCAGTTCTTC. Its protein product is CSVEDRTNEQFF.

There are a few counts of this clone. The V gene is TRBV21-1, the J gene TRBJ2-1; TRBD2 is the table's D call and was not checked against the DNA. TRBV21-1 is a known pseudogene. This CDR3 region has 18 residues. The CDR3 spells CASSRTSGINNIYNEQFF. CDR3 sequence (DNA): TGTGCCAGCAGCCGGACTAGCGGGATCAACAACATATACAATGAGCAGTTCTTC.

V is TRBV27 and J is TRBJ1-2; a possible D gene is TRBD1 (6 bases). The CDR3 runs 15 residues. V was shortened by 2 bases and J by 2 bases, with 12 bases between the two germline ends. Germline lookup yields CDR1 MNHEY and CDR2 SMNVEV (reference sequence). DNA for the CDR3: TGTGCCAGCAGTTTAGCAGGGGCTTCCAACTATGGCTACACCTTC. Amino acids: CASSLAGASNYGYTF.

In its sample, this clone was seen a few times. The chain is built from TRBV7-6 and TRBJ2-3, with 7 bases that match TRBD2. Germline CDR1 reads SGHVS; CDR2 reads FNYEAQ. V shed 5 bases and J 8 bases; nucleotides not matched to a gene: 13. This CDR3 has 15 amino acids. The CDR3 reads CASSPWSGDSATQYF. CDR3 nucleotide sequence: TGTGCCAGCAGCCCCTGGAGCGGGGATTCTGCTACGCAGTATTTT. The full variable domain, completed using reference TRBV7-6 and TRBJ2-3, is GAGVSQSPRYKVTKRGQDVALRCDPISGHVSLYWYRQALGQGPEFLTYFNYEAQQDKSGLPNDRFSAERPEGSISTLTIQRTEQRDSAMYRCASSPWSGDSATQYFGPGTRLTVL.

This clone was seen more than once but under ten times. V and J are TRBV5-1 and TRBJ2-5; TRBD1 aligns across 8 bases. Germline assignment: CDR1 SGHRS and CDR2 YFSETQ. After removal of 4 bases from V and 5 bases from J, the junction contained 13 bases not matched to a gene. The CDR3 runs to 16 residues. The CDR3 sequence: CASSRSPGQDGETQYF. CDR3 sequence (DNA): TGCGCCAGCAGCAGGAGTCCGGGACAGGATGGTGAGACCCAGTACTTC. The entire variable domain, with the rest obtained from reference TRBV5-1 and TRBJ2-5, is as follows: KAGVTQTPRYLIKTRGQQVTLSCSPISGHRSVSWYQQTPGQGLQFLFEYFSETQRNKGNFPGRFSGRQFSNSRSEMNVSTLELGDSALYLCASSRSPGQDGETQYFGPGTRLLVL.

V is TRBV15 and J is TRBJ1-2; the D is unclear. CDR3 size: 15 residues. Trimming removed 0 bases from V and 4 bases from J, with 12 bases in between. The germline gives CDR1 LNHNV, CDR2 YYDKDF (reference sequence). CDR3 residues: CATSRDRGIGYGYTF. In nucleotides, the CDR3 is TGTGCCACCAGCAGAGATCGGGGTATAGGCTATGGCTACACCTTC.

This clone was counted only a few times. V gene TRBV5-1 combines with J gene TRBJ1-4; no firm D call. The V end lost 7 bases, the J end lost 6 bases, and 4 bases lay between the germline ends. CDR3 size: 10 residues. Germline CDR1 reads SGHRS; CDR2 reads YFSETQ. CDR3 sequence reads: CASRDEKLFF. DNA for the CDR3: TGCGCCAGCCGTGATGAAAAACTGTTTTTT. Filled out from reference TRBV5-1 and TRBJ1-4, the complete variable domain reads KAGVTQTPRYLIKTRGQQVTLSCSPISGHRSVSWYQQTPGQGLQFLFEYFSETQRNKGNFPGRFSGRQFSNSRSEMNVSTLELGDSALYLCASRDEKLFFGSGTQLSVL.